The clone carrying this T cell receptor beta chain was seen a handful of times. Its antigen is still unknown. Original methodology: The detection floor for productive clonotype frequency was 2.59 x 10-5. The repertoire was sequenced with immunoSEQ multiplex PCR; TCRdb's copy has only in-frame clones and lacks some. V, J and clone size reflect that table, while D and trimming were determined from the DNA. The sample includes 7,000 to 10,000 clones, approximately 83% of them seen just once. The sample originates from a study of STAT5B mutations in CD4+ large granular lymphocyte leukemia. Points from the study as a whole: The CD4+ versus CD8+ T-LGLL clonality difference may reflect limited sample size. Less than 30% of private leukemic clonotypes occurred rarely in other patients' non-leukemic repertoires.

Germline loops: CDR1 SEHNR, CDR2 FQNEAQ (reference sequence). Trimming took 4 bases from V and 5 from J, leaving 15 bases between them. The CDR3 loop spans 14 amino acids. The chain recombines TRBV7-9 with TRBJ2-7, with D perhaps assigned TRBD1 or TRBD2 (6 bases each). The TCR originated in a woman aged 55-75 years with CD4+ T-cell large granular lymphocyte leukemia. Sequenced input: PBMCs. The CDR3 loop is CASSSSGGHDEQYF. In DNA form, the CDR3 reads TGTGCCAGCAGCTCCTCTGGGGGGCACGACGAGCAGTACTTC.